Following are 29 T cell receptor beta chains from one sample sequenced in a study of OX40 agonist ivuxolimab in advanced cancers. Produced via immunoSEQ multiplex PCR; TCRdb's table is partial and in-frame only. The table lists 6,000 or so clones, under 90% of them singletons. Sample: CD4+ or CD8+ T cells sorted from blood, taken in a trial of the OX40 agonist ivuxolimab. The receptors were sampled from an adult with an advanced solid tumor such as melanoma, head and neck, liver or kidney cancer.

The chain couples TRBV6-1 to TRBJ2-1; 10 nucleotides align to TRBD2. The trim removed 2 bases at V and 10 bases at J, leaving 5 bases unmatched. Germline V gene sequence: CDR1 MNHNS, CDR2 SASEGT. CDR3 size: 14 residues. The DNA for the CDR3 is TGTGCCAGCAGTGAAATGGGACTAGCGAACGAGCAGTTCTTC. This codes for CASSEMGLANEQFF.

The chain links TRBV11-3 to TRBJ2-1; D unresolved. V was shortened by 0 bases and J by 2 bases, with 11 bases between the two germline ends. Germline CDR1 SGHNT, CDR2 YENEEA. The CDR3 runs to 16 residues. Written as DNA, the CDR3 is TGTGCCAGCAGCTTAGACGGAGCTATGACCTACAATGAGCAGTTCTTC. Translated, it gives CASSLDGAMTYNEQFF.

In this sample, this clone turned up once. The genes are TRBV2 and TRBJ2-7, with a possible D match to TRBD1 (6 bases). Trimming took 6 bases from V and 2 from J, leaving 14 bases between them. This CDR3 contains 14 residues. CDR1 and CDR2 from the germline V gene are SNHLY and FYNNEI. For the CDR3, the DNA is TGTGCCAGCAGCGACGACAGGTTAGCCTACGAGCAGTACTTC. It codes for CASSDDRLAYEQYF.

This clone occurred once. The V call is TRBV28, the J call TRBJ1-1; 7 nucleotides agree with TRBD1. V trimming: 1 base; J trimming: 1 base; junction bases outside the gene matches: 6. The germline CDR1 and CDR2 sequences are MDHEN and SYDVKM. The CDR3 totals 16 residues. The CDR3 spells CASSLFPTGPNTEAFF. CDR3 nucleotide sequence: TGTGCCAGCAGTTTATTCCCGACAGGGCCGAACACTGAAGCTTTCTTT.

About this clone itself: The same CDR3 arises from other DNA sequences in this sample as well. This chain connects TRBV11-3 to TRBJ1-1, with D uncertain. This CDR3 spans 12 amino acids. Trimming cost V 1 base and J 11 bases, with 11 bases left between them. Germline CDR1 SGHNT, CDR2 YENEEA. CDR3 nucleotide sequence: TGTGCCAGCAGCTTAGGGGCGGGTGGGGCTTTCTTT. Protein: CASSLGAGGAFF.

The table lists this clone with a count of one. The chain couples TRBV6-7 to TRBJ1-6; TRBD1 matches 7 bases. TRBV6-7 is treated as an ORF (open reading frame) with a function not yet certain. The CDR3 has 12 amino acids. V lost 6 bases to trimming and J lost 12 bases; unmatched junction nucleotides: 5. The CDR3 protein is CASSDRAVPLHF. In DNA form, the CDR3 reads TGTGCCAGCAGCGACAGGGCGGTACCCCTCCACTTT.

The chain recombines TRBV30 with TRBJ1-1; tentative D call: TRBD1 (5 bases). Trimming removed 1 base at V and 7 bases at J, with 13 bases between. The V gene's germline CDR1 is GTSNPN and CDR2 SVGIG (reference sequence). The CDR3 runs 13 residues. The CDR3 bases are TGTGCCTGGAGTGGACCGGGGGGTTATGAAGCTTTCTTT. Translated, it gives CAWSGPGGYEAFF.

Concerning this clone itself: Sequence at one end of the junction differs from germline and may be a read error. The genes are TRBV6-1 and TRBJ1-1, with D possibly matching TRBD1 (6 bases). CDR3 size: 11 residues. Looked up from germline, CDR1 is MNHNS and CDR2 is SASEGT. The CDR3 DNA reads TGTGCCAGCAGTGATGGGACACCGTATGGCTTT. Amino acid sequence: CASSDGTPYGF.

DNA for the CDR3: TGTGCCAGCTCATTTTCGGAGAAGGCAGATACGCAGTATTTT. Encoded protein: CASSFSEKADTQYF. The V gene is TRBV18, the J gene TRBJ2-3; D uncertain. The CDR3 runs 14 residues. Germline V gives CDR1 KGHSH, CDR2 LQKENI. Between the trimmed V and J ends, which lost 5 bases and 4 bases, there was a span of 13 bases. The variable domain in full, with the rest retrieved from reference TRBV18 and TRBJ2-3, is NAGVMQNPRHLVRRRGQEARLRCSPMKGHSHVYWYRQLPEEGLKFMVYLQKENIIDESGMPKERFSAEFPKEGPSILRIQQVVRGDSAAYFCASSFSEKADTQYFGPGTRLTVL.

V gene TRBV28 combines with J gene TRBJ2-1, with D perhaps TRBD1 (5 bases). CDR3 length: 17 amino acids. Trimming took 5 bases from V and 6 from J, leaving 23 bases between them. Germline V gene lookup returns CDR1 MDHEN and CDR2 SYDVKM. The CDR3 DNA reads as TGTGCCAGCAGTCTTCCCTCAGGCGGAGCAGGGTTCAATGAGCAGTTCTTC. It translates to CASSLPSGGAGFNEQFF.

This clone counts as large (0.1 to 1%). V gene TRBV5-8 combines with J gene TRBJ1-5; D perhaps matches TRBD1 (5 bases). CDR1 SGHTS and CDR2 YDEGEE come from the germline V gene. There are 15 residues in the CDR3. Trimming removed 4 bases from V and 1 base from J, with 12 bases in between. The CDR3 DNA reads TGTGCCAGCAGCATAGAGGGGATAAGCAATCAGCCCCAGCATTTT. Its translation: CASSIEGISNQPQHF.

V and J are TRBV19 and TRBJ2-7, with 10 bases lining up with TRBD1. Unmatched junction bases numbered 4, after V lost 9 bases and J lost 2 bases. CDR1 and CDR2 from the germline V gene are LNHDA and SQIVND (reference sequence). There are 13 residues in the CDR3. CDR3 sequence: CASGTGVTYEQYF. The CDR3 DNA reads as TGTGCCAGCGGGACAGGGGTCACCTACGAGCAGTACTTC.

V is TRBV30 and J is TRBJ1-1; weak D call: TRBD1 (6 bases). CDR1 and CDR2 from the germline V gene are GTSNPN and SVGIG (reference sequence). V was pared by 0 bases and J by 1 base, with 12 bases between. The CDR3 is made up of 15 amino acids. The CDR3 nucleotides read TGTGCCTGGAGTGTACTTGTGGGGGCGAACACTGAAGCTTTCTTT. Translation: CAWSVLVGANTEAFF.

CDR3 residues: CASSQVEGTGELFF. DNA for the CDR3: TGCGCCAGCAGCCAAGTGGAGGGAACCGGGGAGCTGTTTTTT. This chain connects TRBV4-1 to TRBJ2-2, with a tentative D call TRBD2 (6 bases). Germline assignment: CDR1 MGHRA and CDR2 YSYEKL. This CDR3 comprises 14 residues. Between the trimmed V and J ends, which lost 1 base and 5 bases, there was a span of 8 bases.

The chain couples TRBV20-1 to TRBJ2-1; the match to TRBD2 covers 7 bases. Germline V gene lookup returns CDR1 DFQATT and CDR2 SNEGSKA (reference sequence). With V trimmed by 3 bases and J by 9 bases, 2 bases remained unmatched. The CDR3 loop spans 11 amino acids. The CDR3 bases are TGCAGTGCTAGTGGGGGGGGTGAGCAGTTCTTC. It yields the protein CSASGGGEQFF.

This chain links TRBV30 with TRBJ2-2; TRBD2 matches 7 bases. Germline CDR1 GTSNPN, CDR2 SVGIG (reference sequence). J was trimmed by 6 bases and V by 5 bases; bases with no gene match: 9. The CDR3 spans 14 residues. CDR3: CAWELGAGAGELFF. In DNA, the CDR3 is TGTGCCTGGGAGCTAGGCGCGGGGGCCGGGGAGCTGTTTTTT. Full variable domain (missing parts from reference TRBV30 and TRBJ2-2): SQTIHQWPATLVQPVGSPLSLECTVEGTSNPNLYWYRQAAGRGLQLLFYSVGIGQISSEVPQNLSASRPQDRQFILSSKKLLLSDSGFYLCAWELGAGAGELFFGEGSRLTVL.

By share, this clone counts as medium-sized (0.01 to 0.1%). The genes are TRBV9 and TRBJ2-2, with 8 nucleotides matching TRBD1. V dropped 0 bases and J dropped 5; count of bases not matched to a gene: 6. There are 16 residues in the CDR3. Germline-derived CDR1 and CDR2 are SGDLS and YYNGEE. CDR3 coding DNA: TGTGCCAGCAGCGTAGGCCAGGGGGCGCGTACCGGGGAGCTGTTTTTT. Its translation: CASSVGQGARTGELFF.

The gene calls are TRBV27 and TRBJ1-2, with D possibly matching TRBD1 (6 bases). The V end lost 2 bases, the J end lost 8 bases, and 12 bases lay between the germline ends. The CDR3 consists of 13 residues. Looked up from germline, CDR1 is MNHEY and CDR2 is SMNVEV (reference sequence). This chain's CDR3 is CASSLGGQGGYTF. Written as DNA, the CDR3 is TGTGCCAGCAGTTTAGGGGGGCAAGGCGGCTACACCTTC.

J is TRBJ2-3 and V is TRBV9; 11 bases align to TRBD2. The CDR3 length is 15 residues. Trimming at V came to 4 bases and at J to 2 bases, leaving 3 bases not matched to a gene. Per the germline V gene, CDR1 is SGDLS and CDR2 is YYNGEE. The CDR3 reads CASSNSGRATDTQYF. DNA for the CDR3: TGTGCCAGCAGCAATAGCGGGAGGGCCACAGATACGCAGTATTTT.

The chain combines TRBV4-1 with TRBJ2-7, with TRBD2 matching over 11 bases. Germline loops: CDR1 MGHRA, CDR2 YSYEKL. V was clipped by 4 bases and J by 3 bases; unmatched bases: 5. The CDR3 covers 15 residues. Here the CDR3 reads CASSPYTSGSYEQYF. CDR3 nucleotides: TGCGCCAGCAGCCCTTACACTAGCGGGAGCTACGAGCAGTACTTC.

The chain combines TRBV25-1 with TRBJ1-1; 7 bases match TRBD1. V lost 2 bases to trimming and J lost 4 bases; unmatched junction nucleotides: 10. The CDR3 is made up of 16 amino acids. From germline, CDR1 is MGHDK and CDR2 SYGVNS. CDR3 in DNA: TGTGCCAGCAGTGAAACTCGAGGGGGCGCGTTCACTGAAGCTTTCTTT. Translated, it gives CASSETRGGAFTEAFF.

The chain has TRBV27 and TRBJ2-7; 12 bases are shared with TRBD1. After removal of 5 bases from V and 6 bases from J, the junction contained 5 bases not matched to a gene. The CDR3 has 14 amino acids. CDR1 is MNHEY, CDR2 SMNVEV, per germline (reference sequence). The CDR3 DNA is TGTGCCAGCAGTCCCGGGACAGGGGGCTCCGAGCAGTACTTC. Translated: CASSPGTGGSEQYF.

CDR3 DNA: TGTGCCAGCAGTTTCATCTCAGGGGGCCCCACCGGGGAGCTGTTTTTT. Translating gives CASSFISGGPTGELFF. This chain links TRBV27 with TRBJ2-2; 8 nucleotides agree with TRBD1. Germline CDR1 MNHEY, CDR2 SMNVEV (reference sequence). V shed 3 bases and J 4 bases; nucleotides not matched to a gene: 7. This CDR3 comprises 16 residues.

The V and J genes are TRBV6-5 and TRBJ1-1; D is possibly TRBD1 (5 bases). Germline CDR1 and CDR2: MNHEY and SVGAGI. The CDR3 is made up of 11 amino acids. Trimming took 2 bases from V and 8 from J, leaving 6 bases between them. The CDR3 nucleotides are TGTGCCAGCAGTTACGGGGGGGAAGCTTTCTTT. Protein product: CASSYGGEAFF.

The V call is TRBV27, the J call TRBJ1-5; no firm D call. The CDR3 spans 16 residues. Per the germline V gene, CDR1 is MNHEY and CDR2 is SMNVEV (reference sequence). V dropped 2 bases and J dropped 2 bases, with 13 bases sitting between them. The CDR3 loop reads CASSLAGGRGNQPQHF. The CDR3 bases are TGTGCCAGCAGTTTAGCGGGAGGTAGGGGCAATCAGCCCCAGCATTTT.

This clone was observed a few times. This chain links TRBV5-4 with TRBJ1-2; a possible D gene is TRBD1 (6 bases). V was shortened by 4 bases and J by 3 bases, with 13 bases between the two germline ends. CDR1 SGHNT and CDR2 YYREEE come from the germline V gene (reference sequence). This CDR3 spans 14 amino acids. The CDR3 DNA follows: TGTGCCAGCAGCCTTCGACAGGTAGACTATGGCTACACCTTC. As protein: CASSLRQVDYGYTF.

The table lists this clone with a count of one. This sequence joins TRBV4-1 and TRBJ2-1; D remains ambiguous. The length of the CDR3 is 15 residues. The germline V gene encodes CDR1 MGHRA and CDR2 YSYEKL. The ends were cut back, 6 bases at V and 4 bases at J, with 16 bases in the middle. In DNA, the CDR3 is TGCGCCAGCAGACTCCACCCATCGAATTACAATGAGCAGTTCTTC. Encoded protein: CASRLHPSNYNEQFF.

The chain joins TRBV9 to TRBJ1-3, with TRBD1 as a possible D gene (5 bases). V lost 3 bases and J 0 bases, leaving 13 bases between the germline ends. The germline gives CDR1 SGDLS, CDR2 YYNGEE. CDR3 length: 16 residues. CDR3 loop: CASSDGQAISGNTIYF. The DNA for the CDR3 is TGTGCCAGCAGCGATGGACAAGCTATCTCTGGAAACACCATATATTTT.

The table lists this clone with a count of one. V and J are TRBV7-9 and TRBJ2-1, with D possibly TRBD1 on 5 matching bases. Germline CDR1 and CDR2: SEHNR and FQNEAQ (reference sequence). V shed 2 bases and J shed 7 bases, with 15 bases lying between them. This CDR3 is built from 15 residues. The CDR3 spells CASSLRQGLENEQFF. Written as DNA, the CDR3 is TGTGCCAGCAGCTTACGTCAGGGCCTAGAGAATGAGCAGTTCTTC.